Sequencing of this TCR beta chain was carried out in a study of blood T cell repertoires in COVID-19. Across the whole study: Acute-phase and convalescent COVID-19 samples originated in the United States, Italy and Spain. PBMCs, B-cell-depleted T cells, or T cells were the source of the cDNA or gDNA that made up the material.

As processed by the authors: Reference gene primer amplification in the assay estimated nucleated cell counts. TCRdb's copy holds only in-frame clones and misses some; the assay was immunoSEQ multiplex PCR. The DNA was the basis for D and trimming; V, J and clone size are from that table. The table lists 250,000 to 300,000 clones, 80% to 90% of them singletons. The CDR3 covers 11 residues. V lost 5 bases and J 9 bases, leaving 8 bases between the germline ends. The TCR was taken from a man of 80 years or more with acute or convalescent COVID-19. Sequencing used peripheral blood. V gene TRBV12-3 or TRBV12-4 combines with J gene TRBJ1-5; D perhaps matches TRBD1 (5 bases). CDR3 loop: CASSLQGPQHF. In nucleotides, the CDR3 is TGTGCCAGCAGTCTCCAGGGGCCCCAGCATTTT.